The source of this TCR beta chain is a study of shared clonotypes between healthy human individuals. Study conclusions and caveats: Generally, naive subsets (rather than memory subsets) showed larger estimated richness. What rarefaction showed was incomplete sorted-subset sequencing despite large depth.

As defined, naive CD8 cells were CD45RO-negative and positively selected for CCR7, with terminally differentiated effector memory CD45RA+ cells excluded. Profiled with immunoSEQ multiplex PCR; TCRdb holds only in-frame clones, not every one. The table lists millions of clones, approximately 94% of them singletons. On this clone: Its matching antigen is unknown.

Trimming shortened V by 2 bases and J by 3 bases, and 8 bases separated the two germline ends. Germline lookup yields CDR1 SGHAT and CDR2 FQNNGV. The CDR3 is made up of 14 amino acids. The rearrangement joins TRBV11-2 to TRBJ1-3; no firm D call. Sequencing used naive CD8+ T cells from PBMCs. This receptor was taken from a man younger than 30 in good health. Some clones in this sample may be carry-over from other donors' samples. The CDR3 protein is CASSLSAIGNTIYF. CDR3 DNA sequence: TGTGCCAGCAGCTTATCAGCTATTGGAAACACCATATATTTT.